This T cell receptor beta chain was captured in a study of blood T cell repertoires in COVID-19 (dated by TCRdb to 2020 to 2022). Background on the whole study: Samples covering the acute and convalescent phases of COVID-19 were provided by collaborators in the United States, Italy and Spain. Where available, HLA class I and class II types were taken from metadata supplied by the sample provider and were not determined by assay-based typing. A freely available public database, intended as a resource for researchers studying the immune response to SARS-CoV-2, is where the repertoires were released. A de-identified subject ID, COVID-19 status, age in years and sex were almost always included in the sample metadata. The prospective study material was composed of cDNA or gDNA derived from T cells, B-cell-depleted T cells, or PBMCs. Subjects who had been exposed to COVID-19, were actively infected with it, or had recovered from it provided the deeply sampled blood TCRbeta repertoires that made up the dataset. Samples came from the ongoing ImmuneRACE study (first 160 participants) plus 1,254 subjects from 6 global collaborators. The paper as a whole reports these results and caveats: Clinical and demographic metadata were provided uncurated, with the amount varying by source and participant.

The immunoSEQ Assay, a bias-controlled multiplex PCR, was used to amplify TCRbeta CDR3 regions from genomic DNA. In the paper's pipeline: Within the assay, amplification of reference gene primers was used to estimate how many nucleated cells each sample contained. To quantify the absolute abundance of each unique TCRbeta CDR3 rearrangement, sequence reads were collapsed and filtered. Productive Simpson clonality was computed per sample as the square root of Simpson's diversity index over productive rearrangements. TCRdb re-hosts the immuneACCESS table, in-frame sequences only. Its copies lack some clones; in the studies checked, an unresolved V gene accounts for under half of them, and the cause for the rest is not known. V, J and clone size are taken as reported in that table, and D and trimming were inferred from the DNA itself. This sample has about 170,000 clones in its table, and about 85% of those were observed once. Jointly, the top ten make up 6.5% to 7.5% of the sample.

One collaborating source in Seattle enrolled patients while the patients were actively infected and followed the patients over time throughout the course of disease. The collaborating institutions used their own protocols to collect whole blood in K2EDTA tubes. For TCRbeta analysis, collaborator samples were shipped as frozen whole blood, as isolated PBMCs, or as DNA extracted from either sample type. As to this clone: Its antigen specificity is not known. No clone much larger than this one lies a single base away; base qualities are absent.

This sequence was found in an elderly man with COVID-19, enrolled during active disease. Sequenced sample: peripheral blood.

The nucleotide sequence is given as TGTGCCAGCAGGGGGGACACCCGGACTGAAGCTTTCTTT. Translated, it reads CASRGDTRTEAFF. The chain was built from TRBV6-5 and TRBJ1-1, with TRBD1 as a weak D call on 6 bases. The CDR3 goes from the cysteine to the phenylalanine over 13 residues. The retained sequence is limited to the CDR3, 39 bases, with the frame set at the first base. Cut back by 6 bases and 5 bases, the V and J ends lie 13 bases apart. CDR1 and CDR2, per the germline V gene, are MNHEY and SVGAGI.